A selection of T cell receptor beta chains follows, all from one sample in a study of cytomegalovirus exposure and HLA in healthy donors. Generated by immunoSEQ multiplex PCR, the TCRdb table keeps only in-frame clones and is missing some. The data contain roughly 190,000 clones, 82% of them seen just once; the ten biggest clones take up roughly 0.75%. The source material was PBMCs. The receptors here all came from a woman between 18 and 29 years old in good health and CMV-seronegative. Each CDR3 is given with its conserved first and last residue. A D gene is named only where the DNA matches it firmly. Not every row has a clone size; where given, it reads once, few, many or a size class.

v_gene	j_gene	d_gene	abundance	CDR3aa	CDR3nt
TRBV7-9	TRBJ2-1	TRBD2	NA	CASSSLGTSGDNEQFF	TGTGCCAGCAGCTCGCTTGGGACTAGCGGGGACAATGAGCAGTTCTTC
TRBV10-3	TRBJ2-5	TRBD2	NA	CATRGTSGETQYF	TGTGCCACGAGAGGGACTAGCGGGGAGACCCAGTACTTC
TRBV7-2	TRBJ2-7	NA	NA	CASSSRDFSYEQYF	TGTGCCAGCAGCTCCCGGGACTTCTCCTACGAGCAGTACTTC
TRBV2	TRBJ1-2	TRBD1	NA	CASSSETRGKYYTF	TGTGCCAGCAGTAGCGAGACCAGGGGGAAATACTACACCTTC
TRBV5-1	TRBJ2-6	TRBD1	NA	CASSWTGSSGANVLTF	TGCGCCAGCAGCTGGACAGGGAGCTCTGGGGCCAACGTCCTGACTTTC
TRBV11-2	TRBJ2-2	NA	NA	CASSLLFSETGELFF	TGTGCCAGCAGCTTACTGTTCAGCGAGACCGGGGAGCTGTTTTTT
TRBV7-9	TRBJ1-1	NA	NA	CSSSLQLNTEAFF	TGTTCCAGCAGTTTACAGTTGAACACTGAAGCTTTCTTT
TRBV28	TRBJ2-7	NA	once	CASTQFRGMVYEQYF	TGTGCCAGCACCCAATTCAGGGGCATGGTCTACGAGCAGTACTTC
TRBV28	TRBJ1-2	TRBD1	NA	CASSPGQGGGYTF	TGTGCCAGCAGTCCAGGACAGGGTGGCGGCTACACCTTC
TRBV7-7	TRBJ2-5	NA	once	CASSQGRGAETQYF	TGTGCCAGCAGTCAGGGGAGGGGGGCGGAGACCCAGTACTTC
TRBV11-2	TRBJ1-2	NA	NA	CASSWGPGYGYTF	TGTGCCAGCAGCTGGGGGCCCGGGTATGGCTACACCTTC
TRBV7-2	TRBJ2-3	TRBD2	NA	CASSPLIGGRAGDTQYF	TGTGCCAGCAGCCCACTAATTGGCGGGAGGGCCGGAGATACGCAGTATTTT
TRBV5-3	TRBJ2-7	NA	once	CARSWRPLGEGGRNYEQYF	TGTGCCAGAAGCTGGAGGCCCCTCGGGGAAGGGGGACGGAACTACGAGCAGTACTTC
TRBV7-9	TRBJ2-1	TRBD2	NA	CASSFGASGRASYNEQFF	TGTGCCAGCAGCTTCGGGGCTAGCGGAAGGGCGTCCTACAATGAGCAGTTCTTC
TRBV27	TRBJ2-3	TRBD1	NA	CASSTRTGKTDTQYF	TGTGCCAGCAGTACCCGGACAGGGAAAACGGATACGCAGTATTTT
TRBV5-1	TRBJ2-3	TRBD2	NA	CASSRLSTSGRFTDTQYF	TGCGCCAGCAGCCGGCTCTCGACTAGCGGGAGGTTCACAGATACGCAGTATTTT
TRBV2	TRBJ2-5	TRBD1	NA	CASSPWTGKRSNQETQYF	TGTGCCAGCAGTCCGTGGACAGGGAAAAGGAGTAACCAAGAGACCCAGTACTTC
TRBV9	TRBJ2-7	TRBD2	NA	CASSSQTSEMEQYF	TGTGCCAGCAGTTCTCAAACTAGCGAAATGGAGCAGTACTTC
TRBV7-9	TRBJ2-7	TRBD1	NA	CASSLTGGAYEQYF	TGTGCCAGCAGCTTAACAGGGGGCGCTTACGAGCAGTACTTC
TRBV5-6	TRBJ2-7	NA	NA	CASSLQYRVDGEQYF	TGTGCCAGCAGCTTGCAGTACAGGGTAGACGGCGAGCAGTACTTC